This record covers a single T cell receptor (beta chain). Produced via immunoSEQ multiplex PCR; TCRdb's table is partial and in-frame only. Of 25,000 to 35,000 clones in the sample, roughly nine tenths were seen once. The sample originates from a study of T cells in narcolepsy. The CDR3 is 13 amino acids. The germline gives CDR1 SGDLS, CDR2 YYNGEE. V was pared by 5 bases and J by 0 bases, with 7 bases between. The source is a human donor with narcolepsy. Sequencing input: CD45RA- memory CD4+ T cells from PBMCs. The V and J genes are TRBV9 and TRBJ2-3; no reliable D call. This chain's CDR3 is CASSRMSTDTQYF. CDR3 DNA sequence: TGTGCCAGCAGTAGGATGAGCACAGATACGCAGTATTTT. Full variable domain (remainder filled in from reference TRBV9 and TRBJ2-3): DSGVTQTPKHLITATGQRVTLRCSPRSGDLSVYWYQQSLDQGLQFLIQYYNGEERAKGNILERFSAQQFPDLHSELNLSSLELGDSALYFCASSRMSTDTQYFGPGTRLTVL.